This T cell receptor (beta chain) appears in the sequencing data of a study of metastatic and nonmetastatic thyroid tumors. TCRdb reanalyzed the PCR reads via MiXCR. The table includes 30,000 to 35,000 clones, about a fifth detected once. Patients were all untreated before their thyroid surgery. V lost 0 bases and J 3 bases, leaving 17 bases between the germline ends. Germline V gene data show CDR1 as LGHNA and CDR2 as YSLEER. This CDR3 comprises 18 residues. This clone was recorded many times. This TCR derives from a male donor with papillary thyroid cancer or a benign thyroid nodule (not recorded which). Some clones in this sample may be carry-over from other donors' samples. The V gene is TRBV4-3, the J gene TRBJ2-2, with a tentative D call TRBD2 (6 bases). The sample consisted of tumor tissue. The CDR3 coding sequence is TGCGCCAGCAGCCAAGAAAGCCCGGGAGCCACTCACACCGGGGAGCTGTTTTTT. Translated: CASSQESPGATHTGELFF.